The 19 T cell receptor beta chains presented below share a single source sample, sequenced in a study of post-analysis software for immune sequencing data. Unique molecular identifiers were present in the TCR beta cDNA libraries. Using its own MiXCR run on the PCR reads, TCRdb lists one record per CDR3 protein. In the table there are roughly 160,000 distinct CDR3 sequences, roughly 40% of which are singletons. The source material was blood, sampled after autologous hematopoietic stem cell transplantation. The receptors originated from a girl aged 10-17 years with multiple sclerosis.

In regard to this clonotype: Since a much larger clone is just one base distant, this may be a read error. J is TRBJ2-3 and V is TRBV27; 7 nucleotides line up with TRBD1. CDR3 length: 14 residues. Germline V gene data show CDR1 as MNHEY and CDR2 as SMNVEV (reference sequence). The trim removed 6 bases at V and 6 bases at J, leaving 9 bases unmatched. The CDR3 DNA reads TGTGCCAGCAGGTTCATAGACAGGGCCGATACGCAGTATTTT. It translates to CASRFIDRADTQYF.

The chain has TRBV14 and TRBJ1-1; TRBD1 matches 8 bases. The trim removed 4 bases at V and 2 bases at J, leaving 9 bases unmatched. In germline, CDR1 is SGHDN, CDR2 FVKESK. This CDR3 has 16 residues. This CDR3 is CASSPGPGGSNTEAFF. DNA of the CDR3: TGTGCCAGCAGCCCCGGTCCAGGGGGCAGCAACACTGAAGCTTTCTTT.

The chain has TRBV5-1 and TRBJ1-2; a possible D gene is TRBD1 (5 bases). Trimming cost V 4 bases and J 4 bases, with 20 bases left between them. Germline CDR1 reads SGHRS; CDR2 reads YFSETQ. The CDR3 loop spans 16 amino acids. The CDR3 here is CASSPVSGVRSYGYTF. CDR3 coding DNA: TGCGCCAGCAGCCCCGTGTCGGGGGTCAGGTCCTATGGCTACACCTTC.

This chain uses TRBV29-1 with TRBJ2-2, with TRBD1 identical over 8 bases. CDR1 and CDR2 from the germline V gene are SQVTM and ANQGSEA. The J segment lost 4 bases and the V segment lost 4 bases, leaving 5 bases of the junction unmatched. The length of the CDR3 is 14 residues. DNA for the CDR3: TGCAGCGTTGTAAGGACAGGGAGCACCGGGGAGCTGTTTTTT. Translating gives CSVVRTGSTGELFF.

The chain joins TRBV5-1 to TRBJ2-7, with 8 bases fitting TRBD2. Germline V CDR1 and CDR2: SGHRS, YFSETQ. The CDR3 covers 15 residues. Trimming cost V 0 bases and J 8 bases; bases outside gene matches: 10. The CDR3 DNA is TGCGCCAGCAGCTTGGCCGGGACTAGGTCTGACAAGCAGTACTTC. Translating it yields CASSLAGTRSDKQYF.

This chain links TRBV2 with TRBJ1-1; 7 bases fit TRBD1. The CDR3 runs 13 residues. V lost 5 bases, J lost 3 bases, and 3 bases stayed unmatched. Germline V gives CDR1 SNHLY, CDR2 FYNNEI. DNA for the CDR3: TGTGCCAGCAGTTCCGACAGGGACACTGAAGCTTTCTTT. It encodes CASSSDRDTEAFF.

This clonotype was seen a handful of times. The chain uses TRBV24-1 and TRBJ1-2; D gene ambiguous. Trimming removed 4 bases from V and 4 bases from J, with 18 bases in between. CDR1 and CDR2 from the germline V gene are KGHDR and SFDVKD. The CDR3 is 16 amino acids. CDR3 sequence: CATSDSGPASTYGYTF. The DNA of the CDR3 is TGTGCCACCAGTGACTCCGGACCCGCATCTACCTATGGCTACACCTTC.

This clonotype was observed at least ten times. The J gene is TRBJ1-4, the V gene TRBV29-1; D is undetermined. The CDR3 sequence is 15 residues long. The V gene's germline CDR1 is SQVTM and CDR2 ANQGSEA. Trimming removed 0 bases at V and 5 bases at J, with 13 bases between. The CDR3 region has the DNA TGCAGCGTTGAAGATCCCTGGGGATCCAATGAAAAACTGTTTTTT. This translates into CSVEDPWGSNEKLFF.

The chain links TRBV28 to TRBJ1-1, with 10 bases aligning to TRBD1. CDR3 length: 14 residues. J was trimmed by 7 bases and V by 5 bases; bases with no gene match: 7. Germline V gene sequence: CDR1 MDHEN, CDR2 SYDVKM. The CDR3 here is CASSMTGGRYEAFF. In DNA form, the CDR3 reads TGTGCCAGCAGTATGACAGGGGGCCGATATGAAGCTTTCTTT.

The chain combines TRBV7-9 with TRBJ2-7, with a possible D match to TRBD1 (6 bases). With 5 bases removed from V and 4 bases from J, the gap between germline ends came to 9 bases. CDR3 size: 12 residues. The V gene's germline CDR1 is SEHNR and CDR2 FQNEAQ (reference sequence). The CDR3 nucleotides are TGTGCCAGCAGCCCGACAGGTTACGAGCAGTACTTC. Translated: CASSPTGYEQYF.

This sequence joins TRBV12-3 or TRBV12-4 and TRBJ2-2; D unclear. V was pared by 4 bases and J by 5 bases, with 2 bases between. This CDR3 spans 11 amino acids. CDR3 protein: CASSSTGELFF. The CDR3 DNA follows: TGTGCCAGCAGTTCTACCGGGGAGCTGTTTTTT.

The chain is built from TRBV29-1 and TRBJ2-4, with TRBD1 matching over 11 bases. The DNA end favors TRBJ2-7, so the J call may be wrong. CDR3 length: 14 residues. The germline V gene has CDR1 SQVTM and CDR2 ANQGSEA. CDR3 sequence reads: CSARAGQGVYEQYF. The DNA of the CDR3 is TGCAGCGCCAGGGCGGGACAGGGGGTCTACGAGCAGTACTTC.

The chain employs TRBV12-3 or TRBV12-4 and TRBJ1-1; D remains unclear. V lost 3 bases, J lost 1 base, and 18 bases lay in between. The CDR3 has 17 residues. The CDR3 nucleotides are TGTGCCAGCAGTTTTGGACCCGGCCCGGGCGGGAACACTGAAGCTTTCTTT. Protein: CASSFGPGPGGNTEAFF.

The sample holds a few counts of this clonotype. The rearrangement uses TRBV7-8 and TRBJ2-7; possible D gene TRBD2, 5 bases. Trimming took off 5 bases at V and 8 bases at J, with 25 bases between the two ends. This CDR3 contains 16 residues. The germline V gene has CDR1 SGHVS and CDR2 FQNEAQ. The CDR3 region is CASSPMDSPIGVKQYF. The CDR3 nucleotides read TGTGCCAGCAGCCCGATGGACTCCCCGATTGGTGTCAAGCAGTACTTC.

V gene TRBV5-6 combines with J gene TRBJ1-1; TRBD1 matches at 10 bases. This CDR3 has 15 amino acids. Germline CDR1 and CDR2: SGHDT and YYEEEE. V dropped 4 bases and J dropped 4; count of bases not matched to a gene: 7. The CDR3, as DNA: TGTGCCAGCAGCCGCGACAGGGGGCAGGGCACTGAAGCTTTCTTT. It specifies CASSRDRGQGTEAFF.

As to this clonotype: A much larger clone differs by one base, so this may be a read error. The rearrangement joins TRBV12-3 or TRBV12-4 to TRBJ1-2; TRBD1 might be the D (5 bases). The V and J ends lost 6 bases and 4 bases respectively, with 15 bases between them. This CDR3 region has 14 residues. The CDR3 DNA reads as TGTGCCAGCAGATACGGACATGATTCCTATGGCTACACCTTC. Translated, it gives CASRYGHDSYGYTF.

This clonotype occurred a few times. This chain links TRBV12-3 or TRBV12-4 with TRBJ2-1, with D perhaps TRBD2 (5 bases). The CDR3 is made up of 15 amino acids. V was shortened by 2 bases and J by 6 bases, with 14 bases between the two germline ends. The CDR3 nucleotides read TGTGCCAGCAGTTTATTCGGGCACAGCGGCAATGAGCAGTTCTTC. The encoded protein is CASSLFGHSGNEQFF.

On this clonotype: This sequence may be a read error, since a much larger clone differs from it by one base. The genes are TRBV24-1 and TRBJ2-3; TRBD2 matches 10 bases. This CDR3 is 16 amino acids long. Germline assignment: CDR1 KGHDR and CDR2 SFDVKD. CDR3 residues: CASSDLAGGSTDTQYF. In DNA form, the CDR3 reads TGTGCCTCCAGTGATTTAGCGGGAGGAAGCACAGATACGCAGTATTTT.

This clonotype appeared a few times. The V gene is TRBV24-1, the J gene TRBJ2-1, with TRBD1 matching 9 bases. The CDR3 is made up of 16 amino acids. Germline V gene sequence: CDR1 KGHDR, CDR2 SFDVKD. Unmatched junction bases numbered 6, after V lost 3 bases and J lost 4 bases. CDR3 in amino acids: CATSDATGGQYNEQFF. The CDR3 bases are TGTGCCACCAGTGATGCAACAGGGGGCCAGTACAATGAGCAGTTCTTC.